The text below deals with one TCR beta chain. Its antigen remains unidentified. The sample belongs to a study of shared clonotypes between healthy human individuals. Findings and limits, study-wide: A limitation of the genetic and exposure-history diversity represented arose from few donors. Clonotypes that were shared across four donors made up about 4.5% of naive CD4 clonotypes. Memory subsets generally showed smaller estimated richness than naive subsets did.

The V gene lost 0 bases and the J gene lost 3 bases, with 11 bases spanning the gap. Per germline, CDR1 MNHEY and CDR2 SMNVEV (reference sequence). The CDR3 has 15 residues. Replicate PCRs run on sorted subsets employed 200 ng DNA, approximately 30,000 T cell genomes. Clones were read by immunoSEQ multiplex PCR, and TCRdb kept only the in-frame ones, dropping some. The sample lists some 2 million clones, about 94% occurring once. Naive CD8 cells were CD45RO-negative, positively selected for CCR7, excluding terminally differentiated effector memory CD45RA+ cells. Sequenced: naive CD8+ T cells sorted from blood. This TCR derives from a man younger than 35 in good health. V is TRBV27 and J is TRBJ2-5; D is unclear. CDR3 bases: TGTGCCAGCAGTTTATCGGGCAGACCAGAAGAGACCCAGTACTTC. The encoded protein is CASSLSGRPEETQYF.